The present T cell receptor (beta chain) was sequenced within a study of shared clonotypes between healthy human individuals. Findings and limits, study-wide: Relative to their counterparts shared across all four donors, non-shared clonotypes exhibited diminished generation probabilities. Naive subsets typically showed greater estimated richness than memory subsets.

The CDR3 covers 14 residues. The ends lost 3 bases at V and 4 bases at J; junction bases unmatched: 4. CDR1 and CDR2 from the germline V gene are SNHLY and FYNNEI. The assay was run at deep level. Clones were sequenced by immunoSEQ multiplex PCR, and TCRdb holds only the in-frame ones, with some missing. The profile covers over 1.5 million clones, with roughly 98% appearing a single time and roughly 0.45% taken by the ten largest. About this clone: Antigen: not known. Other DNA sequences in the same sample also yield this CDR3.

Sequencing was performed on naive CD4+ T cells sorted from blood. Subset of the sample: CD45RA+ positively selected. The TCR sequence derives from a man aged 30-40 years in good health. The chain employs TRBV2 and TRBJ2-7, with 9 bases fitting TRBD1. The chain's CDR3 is CASSDQGQGYEQYF. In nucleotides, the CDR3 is TGTGCCAGCAGTGATCAGGGACAGGGATACGAGCAGTACTTC.